The clone carrying this T cell receptor (beta chain) was recorded a few times. The antigen is not known. This sample was taken from a study of T cell repertoires in cytomegalovirus infection. Study context: As its CMV epitopes, the study selected recently identified HLA-C-restricted and well-studied HLA-B-restricted targets. Public TCR beta signature analysis indicated the presence of both CMV infection and matching HLA type.

TCRdb re-called the reads through MiXCR, storing one row per CDR3 protein. Of 550,000 to 850,000 distinct CDR3 sequences listed, roughly 36% are singletons. Broader study findings: CMV-specific TCR beta clonotypes restricted by HLA-C were the ones dominating the ex vivo response.

Trimming cost V 8 bases and J 5 bases, with 12 bases left between them. Germline assignment: CDR1 MDHEN and CDR2 SYDVKM. CDR3 length: 12 amino acids. The chain employs TRBV28 and TRBJ1-1; perhaps TRBD1 as D (6 bases). The clonotype comes from a human donor in good health (CMV status not recorded). Some clones in this sample may be carry-over from other donors' samples. Specimen: cultured PBMCs, collected from culture after CMV antigen stimulation. The CDR3 DNA reads TGTGCCAGCCTCAGGGGAAGGACTGAAGCTTTCTTT. This encodes CASLRGRTEAFF.